The rows below give T cell receptor beta chains drawn from one sample of a study of cytomegalovirus exposure and HLA in healthy donors. Generated by immunoSEQ multiplex PCR, the TCRdb table keeps only in-frame clones and is missing some. Altogether 150,000 to 200,000 clones are present, about 9.4% being singletons, with the ten largest covering 1% to 1.5%. What was sequenced was PBMCs. These receptors were obtained from a woman aged 25 to 39 in good health and CMV-seropositive. Each CDR3 is given with its conserved first and last residue. A D gene is named only where the DNA matches it firmly. The size of a clone is reported for some rows only, either as once, few or many, or as a class for expanded clones.

V	D	size	J	CDR3	DNA
TRBV30	NA	NA	TRBJ1-2	CAWRSSSNYGYTF	TGTGCCTGGAGGTCGAGTAGTAACTATGGCTACACCTTC
TRBV18	NA	few	TRBJ2-1	CASSSWASRNEQFF	TGTGCCAGCTCATCGTGGGCTAGCCGCAATGAGCAGTTCTTC
TRBV21-1	NA	NA	TRBJ2-7	CASSKVAMRLHEQYF	TGTGCCAGCAGCAAGGTGGCAATGAGGCTCCACGAGCAGTACTTC
TRBV30	NA	few	TRBJ2-6	CAWTGGGSGANVLTF	TGTGCCTGGACAGGGGGAGGCTCTGGGGCCAACGTCCTGACTTTC
TRBV6-4	TRBD2	few	TRBJ2-3	CASTLAGGPEEGTDTQYF	TGTGCCAGCACTCTAGCGGGAGGGCCCGAGGAAGGCACAGATACGCAGTATTTT
TRBV5-4	TRBD2	few	TRBJ2-3	CASSRGLAGGSGTDTQYF	TGTGCCAGCAGCCGGGGACTAGCGGGAGGGAGTGGCACAGATACGCAGTATTTT
TRBV9	NA	NA	TRBJ1-3	CASSVSGGNTIYF	TGTGCCAGCAGCGTATCGGGTGGAAACACCATATATTTT
TRBV19	NA	NA	TRBJ1-5	CASSPPMKTAPQHF	TGTGCCAGTAGTCCTCCGATGAAGACAGCCCCCCAGCATTTT
TRBV12-5	NA	few	TRBJ1-5	CASGGTEHYSNQPQHF	TGTGCTAGTGGGGGCACAGAGCATTATAGCAATCAGCCCCAGCATTTT
TRBV9	NA	few	TRBJ1-2	CASSVGQGNYGYTF	TGTGCCAGCAGCGTAGGGCAGGGAAACTATGGCTACACCTTC
TRBV7-9	TRBD1	NA	TRBJ2-1	CASSLGREGAEQFF	TGTGCCAGCAGCTTAGGCCGAGAGGGGGCTGAGCAGTTCTTC
TRBV2	TRBD2	few	TRBJ2-1	CASSEFFEREGPRYNEQFF	TGTGCCAGCAGTGAGTTCTTCGAGCGGGAGGGCCCGAGATACAATGAGCAGTTCTTC
TRBV6-5	NA	few	TRBJ2-6	CAIHNRDPGANVLTF	TGTGCCATACATAACAGGGACCCTGGGGCCAACGTCCTGACTTTC
TRBV30	NA	few	TRBJ1-1	CAWSQLTPNTEAFF	TGTGCCTGGAGCCAACTGACTCCGAACACTGAAGCTTTCTTT
TRBV5-1	NA	few	TRBJ2-7	CASNKLATAGDEQYF	TGCGCCAGCAATAAACTAGCTACGGCTGGCGACGAGCAGTACTTC
TRBV4-2	NA	NA	TRBJ2-7	CASSQDGRSIDEQYF	TGTGCCAGCAGCCAAGACGGGAGAAGCATAGACGAGCAGTACTTC
TRBV5-1	TRBD2	few	TRBJ2-5	CASSLAGRAGGGETQYF	TGCGCCAGCAGCTTGGCCGGCCGAGCGGGAGGCGGAGAGACCCAGTACTTC
TRBV27	TRBD1	few	TRBJ2-2	CASSKDRGPTGELFF	TGTGCCAGCAGTAAGGACAGGGGGCCAACCGGGGAGCTGTTTTTT
TRBV2	TRBD2	few	TRBJ2-7	CASINSGSTDYEQYF	TGTGCCAGCATTAATAGCGGGAGCACAGACTACGAGCAGTACTTC
TRBV6-1	NA	NA	TRBJ2-2	CAATDRYTGELFF	TGTGCCGCCACGGACAGATACACCGGGGAGCTGTTTTTT
TRBV30	NA	NA	TRBJ2-3	CAWSVQGFASVRDTQYF	TGTGCCTGGAGTGTACAAGGTTTCGCTAGCGTTAGAGATACGCAGTATTTT
TRBV5-6	NA	NA	TRBJ2-1	CASSYPEGDEQFF	TGTGCCAGCAGCTACCCCGAGGGGGATGAGCAGTTCTTC
TRBV21-1	NA	once	TRBJ2-2	CASSKGGGQGEANTGELFF	TGTGCCAGCAGCAAAGGGGGGGGACAGGGGGAGGCGAACACCGGGGAGCTGTTTTTT
TRBV6-1	NA	NA	TRBJ2-7	CASSEWTASYEQYF	TGTGCCAGCAGTGAATGGACAGCCTCCTACGAGCAGTACTTC
TRBV6-5	TRBD1	NA	TRBJ2-5	CASSYWGQDQEAQYF	TGTGCCAGCAGTTACTGGGGACAGGACCAAGAGGCCCAGTACTTC